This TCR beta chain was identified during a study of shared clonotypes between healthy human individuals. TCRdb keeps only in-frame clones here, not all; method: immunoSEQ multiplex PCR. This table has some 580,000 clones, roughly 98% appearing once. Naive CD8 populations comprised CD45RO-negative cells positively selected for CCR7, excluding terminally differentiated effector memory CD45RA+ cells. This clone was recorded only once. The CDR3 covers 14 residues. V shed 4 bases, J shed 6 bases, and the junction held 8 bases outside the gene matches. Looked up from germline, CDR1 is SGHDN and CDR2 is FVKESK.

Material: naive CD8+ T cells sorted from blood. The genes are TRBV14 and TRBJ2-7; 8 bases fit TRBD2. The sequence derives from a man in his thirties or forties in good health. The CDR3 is CASSPYGRAFEQYF. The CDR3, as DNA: TGTGCCAGCAGCCCATACGGGAGGGCGTTCGAGCAGTACTTC.